This is a list of T cell receptor beta chains from one sample in a study of OX40 agonist ivuxolimab in advanced cancers. TCRdb's table, derived via immunoSEQ multiplex PCR, lists solely in-frame clones and lacks some. This sample has 60,000 to 100,000 clones, with over 70% found just once. The material was CD4+ or CD8+ T cells sorted from blood, obtained in a trial of the OX40 agonist ivuxolimab. These receptor sequences come from an adult with an advanced solid tumor such as melanoma, head and neck, liver or kidney cancer. The CDR3 runs from the conserved cysteine through the conserved F or W. Each record gives: J gene, D gene, clone size, V gene, CDR3 DNA, CDR3 protein. D genes are given only for firm matches. Only part of the rows carry a size: once, few, many, or a class if the clone is expanded.

>TRBJ1-2|TRBD1|.|TRBV5-1
TGCGCCAGCAGCTCGGACAGGGGGCAGAATGGCTACACCTTC
CASSSDRGQNGYTF
>TRBJ2-7|.|.|TRBV19
TGTGCCAGTAGTATGTCCAGCTCCTACGAGCAGTACTTC
CASSMSSSYEQYF
>TRBJ2-2|.|.|TRBV19
TGTGCCAGTAGTGCGCGACAGCCTCCGAACACCGGGGAGCTGTTTTTT
CASSARQPPNTGELFF
>TRBJ2-4|.|.|TRBV19
TGTGCCAGTAGTTCAACCCACGGAGCCAAAAACATTCAGTACTTC
CASSSTHGAKNIQYF
>TRBJ2-7|.|.|TRBV2
TGTGCCAGCAGTGAAGACGACGCCGAGCAGTACTTC
CASSEDDAEQYF
>TRBJ1-2|.|.|TRBV6-6
TGTGCCAGCAGCAGAGACAGCCCTCGCCCTAATGGCTACACCTTC
CASSRDSPRPNGYTF
>TRBJ2-7|TRBD2|.|TRBV30
TGTGCCTGGAGTTTGGGACTAGCGGGAGGGGAGCAGTACTTC
CAWSLGLAGGEQYF
>TRBJ1-5|TRBD1|once|TRBV28
TGTGCCAGCTTACCCGGGACAGGGGGCGATCAGCCCCAGCATTTT
CASLPGTGGDQPQHF
>TRBJ2-2|TRBD1|.|TRBV18
TGTGCCAGCTCACCGCAAGACAGGGCCAGGACCGGGGAGCTGTTTTTT
CASSPQDRARTGELFF
>TRBJ2-3|TRBD1|.|TRBV10-3
TGTGCCATCAGCGGGACAGGGTACGGCACAGATACGCAGTATTTT
CAISGTGYGTDTQYF
>TRBJ2-7|.|.|TRBV27
TGTGCCAGCAGTTCCCGGACAGCCTACGAGCAGTACTTC
CASSSRTAYEQYF
>TRBJ2-5|.|.|TRBV10-1
TGCGCCAGCAGTGAGGGAGGGCCACAAGAGACCCAGTACTTC
CASSEGGPQETQYF
>TRBJ2-3|.|.|TRBV7-3
TGTGCCAGCAGCCCTCGACCTTCCACAGATACGCAGTATTTT
CASSPRPSTDTQYF
>TRBJ2-7|TRBD2|.|TRBV6-6
TGTGCCAGCAGATCGGGGGGGCACTACGAGCAGTACTTC
CASRSGGHYEQYF
>TRBJ1-1|TRBD1|.|TRBV14
TGTGCCAGCAGCCAAGGCTACAGGGGTAATCCGAACACTGAAGCTTTCTTT
CASSQGYRGNPNTEAFF
>TRBJ1-4|.|.|TRBV5-1
TGCGCCAGCAGCCGGAGCACGGCAACTAATGAAAAACTGTTTTTT
CASSRSTATNEKLFF
>TRBJ2-1|TRBD2|.|TRBV5-5
TGTGCCAGCAGCTTTAGCGGGGGGGCCGTTGAGCAGTTCTTC
CASSFSGGAVEQFF
>TRBJ2-5|.|.|TRBV6-5
TGTGCCAGCAGTTCAGGGCAGGAGCTTGAGACCCAGTACTTC
CASSSGQELETQYF
>TRBJ1-1|TRBD1|.|TRBV13
TGTGCCAGCAGCGCTTACCGGGACAGGACAATTGGGGGGAACACTGAAGCTTTCTTT
CASSAYRDRTIGGNTEAFF
>TRBJ1-1|TRBD1|.|TRBV7-2
TGTGCCAGCAGCCGCGGACAGGGGGAGAGGACTGAAGCTTTCTTT
CASSRGQGERTEAFF
>TRBJ2-1|.|.|TRBV2
TGTGCCAGCAGTGAGGGGGAGCTCTCCTACAATGAGCAGTTCTTC
CASSEGELSYNEQFF
>TRBJ1-2|.|.|TRBV10-2
TGCGCCAGCAGTGAGTACGCACAGTCCCCGACATCCTTC
CASSEYAQSPTSF
>TRBJ1-1|.|few|TRBV11-2
TGTGCCAGCAGCTTAGTGGGGAAGGGCACTGAAGCTTTCTTT
CASSLVGKGTEAFF
>TRBJ1-5|.|.|TRBV5-1
TGCGCCAGCAGCTTGGGCCCCCGGCGGCCCCAGCATTTT
CASSLGPRRPQHF
>TRBJ2-7|.|.|TRBV6-6
TGTGCCAGCAGTACCCCCGGATCCTACGAGCAGTACTTC
CASSTPGSYEQYF
>TRBJ2-7|.|.|TRBV6-6
TGTGCGACCAGGGGGCGAGCGGGAGTGGACGAGCAGTACTTC
CATRGRAGVDEQYF
>TRBJ1-1|TRBD1|once|TRBV7-6
TGTGCCAGCAGTTACAGGGGTAACACTGAAGCTTTCTTT
CASSYRGNTEAFF
>TRBJ1-1|TRBD1|.|TRBV4-1
TGCGCCAGCAGCCATGGACAGGGTCCCGTTTCTATCGCTGAAGCTTTCTTT
CASSHGQGPVSIAEAFF
>TRBJ1-2|TRBD1|.|TRBV10-2
TGCGCCAGCACCTCGCATCTACAGGGGTCCTTTTTCTTC
CASTSHLQGSFFF
>TRBJ1-5|.|.|TRBV6-5
TGTGCCAGCAGCCCAGGCCCCAATCAGCCCCAGCATTTT
CASSPGPNQPQHF
>TRBJ2-7|.|.|TRBV11-2
TGTGCCAGCAGCTTAGATCGGGGGGAGCAGTACTTC
CASSLDRGEQYF
>TRBJ1-2|TRBD1|few|TRBV15
TGTGCCACCAGCAGGACAGGGGGCGGGGGCTATGGCTACACCTTC
CATSRTGGGGYGYTF
>TRBJ2-4|TRBD1|.|TRBV27
TGTGCCACCAGAGGACAGGGGGATGGCAAAAACATTCAGTACTTC
CATRGQGDGKNIQYF
>TRBJ2-6|.|.|TRBV30
TGTGCCATTCCTCGGGGCAGGGGAGGCTCTGGGGCCAACGTCCTGACTTTC
CAIPRGRGGSGANVLTF
>TRBJ1-6|TRBD1|.|TRBV19
TGTGCCAGTAGTCCTGGACAGGGCTATTCACCCCTCCACTTT
CASSPGQGYSPLHF
>TRBJ1-4|.|few|TRBV19
TGTGCCAGTAGAGCCCCCGGGGCTTATTATGAAAAACTGTTTTTT
CASRAPGAYYEKLFF
>TRBJ2-1|TRBD2|.|TRBV12-5
TGTGCTAGTGGTTTGACTAGCGGGGGGGCCAGTATCAATGAGCAGTTCTTC
CASGLTSGGASINEQFF
>TRBJ2-7|TRBD1|few|TRBV30
TGTGCCTGGAGGGACAGGGGTAGATACGAGCAGTACTTC
CAWRDRGRYEQYF
>TRBJ1-1|TRBD1|.|TRBV5-8
TGTGCCAGCAGCTCCGCAGGGGGCGCGAGAACTGAAGCTTTCTTT
CASSSAGGARTEAFF
>TRBJ2-1|.|.|TRBV29-1
TGCAGCGTCACCCTGACAGGGAGGGAGCAGTTCTTC
CSVTLTGREQFF
>TRBJ1-5|.|.|TRBV6-6
TGTGCCAGCAGTTACGGGCAGGATAGCAATCAGCCCCAGCATTTT
CASSYGQDSNQPQHF
>TRBJ2-3|.|.|TRBV5-4
TGTGCCAGCAGCAGGGCGGGGAGCACAGATACGCAGTATTTT
CASSRAGSTDTQYF
>TRBJ2-3|.|.|TRBV29-1
TGCAGCGCCGAGGGGGTTTACACGGATACGCAGTATTTT
CSAEGVYTDTQYF
>TRBJ2-1|TRBD1|.|TRBV6-5
TGTGCCAGTACAGGGGTGGGGTACAATGAGCAGTTCTTC
CASTGVGYNEQFF
>TRBJ2-2|.|.|TRBV19
TGTGCCAGTAGTAATGCCGGGGAGCTGTTTTTT
CASSNAGELFF
>TRBJ2-1|TRBD2|.|TRBV5-4
TGTGCCAGCAGCTTTGGAGGGACTAGCAAGTACAATGAGCAGTTCTTC
CASSFGGTSKYNEQFF
>TRBJ2-7|.|.|TRBV30
TGTGCCTGGAGTGTAAACAGCGAGCAGTACTTC
CAWSVNSEQYF
>TRBJ2-2|.|.|TRBV6-5
TGTGCCAGCGGGGGAGTGAGGGCCGGGGAGCTGTTTTTT
CASGGVRAGELFF
>TRBJ2-5|.|.|TRBV11-2
TGTGCCAGCAGATTAACTCGGGGCAGTAGCCAAGAGACCCAGTACTTC
CASRLTRGSSQETQYF
>TRBJ2-7|.|.|TRBV10-2
TGCGCCAGCAACCAACCAGGGGTGGGCGAGCAGTACTTC
CASNQPGVGEQYF
>TRBJ2-7|.|.|TRBV5-1
TGCGCCAGCAGCCGCGGGACAGACTACGAGCAGTACTTC
CASSRGTDYEQYF
>TRBJ2-2|TRBD2|.|TRBV6-5
TGTGCCAGCAGTTGGGGACTAGCGGGAGGAGTCGGGGAGCTGTTTTTT
CASSWGLAGGVGELFF
>TRBJ2-2|TRBD2|.|TRBV5-4
TGTGCCAGCAGCTTGGTGGGTGGACTAGCGAGAGAGCTGTTTTTT
CASSLVGGLARELFF